Shown below are 18 T cell receptor beta chains from a single sample sequenced in a study of regulatory T cells in long-lasting Graves disease. For TCR beta, libraries came from iRepertoire HTBI primers and Arm-PCR of CDR3 regions. TCRdb reprocessed the multiplex PCR reads via MiXCR and lists one record per CDR3 protein. Here the sample spans roughly 420,000 distinct CDR3 sequences, 15% being singletons. The time point is: newly diagnosed GD, antithyroid drugs for less than 3 months. Extracted PBMC RNA gave rise to the TCR library. Sequenced here: peripheral blood mononuclear cells (PBMCs), sampled at new diagnosis, from a patient treated with antithyroid drugs. Receptor source: a female donor with Graves disease.

This clonotype was seen a single time. The V call is TRBV20-1, the J call TRBJ2-1; 10 nucleotides agree with TRBD2. CDR1 DFQATT and CDR2 SNEGSKA come from the germline V gene (reference sequence). V dropped 2 bases and J dropped 10; count of bases not matched to a gene: 8. This CDR3 region has 14 residues. The CDR3 region is CSARRLAGVREQFF. Written as DNA, the CDR3 is TGCAGTGCTAGACGCCTAGCGGGAGTCAGGGAGCAGTTCTTC.

This clonotype has a count of ten or more. In DNA form, the CDR3 reads TGTGCCATCAGTGAGTCGACGAACACCGGGGAGCTGTTTTTT. It is translated as CAISESTNTGELFF. This chain uses TRBV10-3 with TRBJ2-2; D not certain. V was shortened by 0 bases and J by 0 bases, with 2 bases between the two germline ends. The CDR3 contains 14 residues. Per germline, CDR1 ENHRY and CDR2 SYGVKD.

The chain recombines TRBV7-2 with TRBJ1-3, with TRBD1 matching over 7 bases. Germline-derived CDR1 and CDR2 are SGHTA and FQGNSA. V trimming: 6 bases; J trimming: 0 bases; junction bases outside the gene matches: 5. CDR3 length equals 15 residues. The CDR3 DNA is TGTGCCAGCAGTCGTGGACAGGCCTCTGGAAACACCATATATTTT. The encoded protein is CASSRGQASGNTIYF.

This clonotype appeared many times. The CDR3 region has the DNA TGTGCCTGGAGTGTAGGCTTACGGAACACTGAAGCTTTCTTT. Its protein product is CAWSVGLRNTEAFF. The V gene is TRBV30, the J gene TRBJ1-1; D is unresolved. The germline CDR1 and CDR2 sequences are GTSNPN and SVGIG (reference sequence). This CDR3 spans 14 amino acids. Trimming pared 0 bases from V and 1 base from J, leaving 9 bases between. Complete variable domain (other parts from reference TRBV30 and TRBJ1-1): SQTIHQWPATLVQPVGSPLSLECTVEGTSNPNLYWYRQAAGRGLQLLFYSVGIGQISSEVPQNLSASRPQDRQFILSSKKLLLSDSGFYLCAWSVGLRNTEAFFGQGTRLTVV.

This clonotype was counted many times. This chain links TRBV11-1 with TRBJ2-2, with D perhaps TRBD2 (6 bases). The germline V gene has CDR1 SGHAT and CDR2 FQDESV (reference sequence). This CDR3 region has 16 residues. Trimming took 3 bases from V and 1 from J, leaving 12 bases between them. This CDR3 is CASSFTSPLNTGELFF. The CDR3 DNA reads TGTGCCAGCAGCTTTACTAGCCCACTGAACACCGGGGAGCTGTTTTTT.

The V and J genes are TRBV6-1 and TRBJ2-2, with TRBD2 matching 7 bases. V was pared by 5 bases and J by 8 bases, with 8 bases of the junction left unmatched. Per the germline V gene, CDR1 is MNHNS and CDR2 is SASEGT. The CDR3 is 14 residues long. Here the CDR3 reads CASSRKRDGGELFF. Here the CDR3 DNA reads TGTGCCAGCAGTCGAAAGCGGGATGGTGGGGAGCTGTTTTTT.

The chain couples TRBV6-1 to TRBJ1-4; 7 bases line up with TRBD1. CDR3 length equals 15 residues. J was trimmed by 7 bases and V by 1 base; bases with no gene match: 6. CDR1 MNHNS and CDR2 SASEGT come from the germline V gene. The CDR3 DNA sequence: TGTGCCAGCAGTGAAGAGAGGGGACAGCTTGAAAAACTGTTTTTT. Translation: CASSEERGQLEKLFF.

This rearrangement joins TRBV11-2 to TRBJ2-5; possibly TRBD2 for D (6 bases). The V gene lost 1 base and the J gene lost 7 bases, with 10 bases spanning the gap. From germline, CDR1 is SGHAT and CDR2 FQNNGV. This CDR3 comprises 13 residues. The CDR3 nucleotides are TGTGCCAGCAGCTTAGGGACTATGAGGACCCAGTACTTC. It is translated as CASSLGTMRTQYF.

Many counts were recorded for this clonotype. The chain uses TRBV2 and TRBJ2-4, with 7 bases identical to TRBD2. The V segment lost 5 bases and the J segment 6 bases; nucleotides outside the gene matches: 7. This CDR3 contains 14 residues. Looked up from germline, CDR1 is SNHLY and CDR2 is FYNNEI. The CDR3 protein is CASSRLGGGNIQYF. The CDR3 DNA reads as TGTGCCAGCAGTAGACTAGGCGGGGGAAACATTCAGTACTTC.

The chain is built from TRBV7-9 and TRBJ2-1; D is perhaps TRBD2 (5 bases). This CDR3 is 15 amino acids long. V was cut by 1 base and J by 0 bases, with 7 bases left in between. From germline, CDR1 is SEHNR and CDR2 FQNEAQ (reference sequence). DNA of the CDR3: TGTGCCAGCAGCTTAGAGAGGGCCTCCTACAATGAGCAGTTCTTC. Protein product: CASSLERASYNEQFF.

This clonotype was recorded many times. The gene calls are TRBV6-1 and TRBJ1-6, with D perhaps TRBD1 (5 bases). V was shortened by 8 bases and J by 3 bases, with 26 bases between the two germline ends. Germline V CDR1 and CDR2: MNHNS, SASEGT. This CDR3 spans 19 amino acids. The DNA for the CDR3 is TGTGCCAGCGATTTAGGGGACGTAGGTCATAGTTTCTATAATTCACCCCTCCACTTT. Amino acids: CASDLGDVGHSFYNSPLHF.

This clonotype was observed a single time. This rearrangement joins TRBV7-9 to TRBJ2-1; 8 nucleotides align to TRBD1. The trim removed 11 bases at V and 6 bases at J, leaving 12 bases unmatched. CDR3 size: 14 residues. Germline assignment: CDR1 SEHNR and CDR2 FQNEAQ (reference sequence). The CDR3 nucleotides are TGTGCCGGGGACGGGACAGGAGGAATCAATGAGCAGTTCTTC. Its translation: CAGDGTGGINEQFF.

This clonotype was counted only a few times. The CDR3 is CSVVPGGAEQYF. CDR3 sequence (DNA): TGCAGCGTTGTGCCCGGCGGGGCCGAGCAGTACTTC. The V and J genes are TRBV29-1 and TRBJ2-7; weak D call: TRBD2 (6 bases). The CDR3 is made up of 12 amino acids. Germline V gives CDR1 SQVTM, CDR2 ANQGSEA. V gave up 4 bases and J gave up 6 bases, with 13 bases separating them.

This clonotype showed up many times. CDR3 sequence: CASSQLALWGYTF. In DNA, the CDR3 is TGCGCCAGCAGCCAGCTCGCCCTTTGGGGCTACACCTTC. V usage is TRBV4-1 and J usage is TRBJ1-2, with no clear D. This CDR3 contains 13 residues. Between the trimmed V and J ends, which lost 3 bases and 8 bases, there was a span of 13 bases. Germline CDR1 MGHRA, CDR2 YSYEKL.

About this clonotype itself: The conserved phenylalanine or tryptophan is not found at the CDR3 terminus, so this likely reflects a read error. V and J are TRBV6-5 and TRBJ1-1, with D possibly being TRBD1 (5 bases). The CDR3 contains 16 residues. Trimming removed 2 bases at V and 0 bases at J, with 13 bases between. From germline, CDR1 is MNHEY and CDR2 SVGAGI. The CDR3 here is CASSYVKGTVNTEAFL. The CDR3, as DNA: TGTGCCAGCAGTTACGTAAAGGGGACGGTGAACACTGAAGCTTTCCTT.

The chain couples TRBV27 to TRBJ2-7, with D possibly being TRBD1 (6 bases). Trimming took 5 bases from V and 6 from J, leaving 23 bases between them. CDR3 length equals 16 residues. Germline CDR1 reads MNHEY; CDR2 reads SMNVEV (reference sequence). In nucleotides, the CDR3 is TGTGCCAGCAGTAATATTCAGGGGCCTCTTTCCCCCGAGCAGTACTTC. It is translated as CASSNIQGPLSPEQYF.

The chain uses TRBV2 and TRBJ2-1, with 7 bases fitting TRBD2. This CDR3 is built from 14 residues. Germline V gene lookup returns CDR1 SNHLY and CDR2 FYNNEI. V gave up 8 bases and J gave up 4 bases; unmatched junction bases: 8. The chain's CDR3 is CASDTTSRYNEQFF. DNA of the CDR3: TGTGCCAGCGACACGACTAGCAGATACAATGAGCAGTTCTTC.

This clonotype occurred many times. The chain has TRBV27 and TRBJ1-2; the match to TRBD1 covers 10 bases. The V gene end was trimmed by 2 bases and the J gene end by 8 bases; junction bases not matched to a gene: 11. This CDR3 is built from 16 residues. The V gene's germline CDR1 is MNHEY and CDR2 SMNVEV (reference sequence). The CDR3 sequence: CASSLNDRGLVGGYTF. DNA of the CDR3: TGTGCCAGCAGTTTAAATGACAGGGGGCTCGTGGGAGGCTACACCTTC.